This TCR beta chain was found in a study of cytomegalovirus exposure and HLA in healthy donors. A multiplex PCR was run with 60 Vbeta primers and 13 Jbeta primers. Authors' analysis steps: Later, an analysis found 80 million or so unique TCR beta chains, and about 10 million of these were shared. Profiling relied on immunoSEQ multiplex PCR, and the TCRdb table lists in-frame clones only, not all of them. Clone size and V and J calls were adopted from that table, with D and trimming inferred from the DNA. The sample includes some 200,000 clones, around 77% of them seen just once. Broader study findings: TRBV6-2, TRBV6-3 and some other V segments were unresolvable in 87-base-pair reads. Confirmation was obtained in vitro that a few CMV-associated chains are specific for CMV antigens.

In regard to this clone: The antigen is undetermined.

Germline values: CDR1 MNHNS, CDR2 SASEGT. The CDR3 sequence is 15 residues long. The V segment lost 3 bases and the J segment 7 bases; nucleotides outside the gene matches: 7. Sequenced sample: PBMCs. The chain combines TRBV6-1 with TRBJ2-1; 9 nucleotides agree with TRBD2. The clonotype comes from a woman aged 30 to 39 in good health and CMV-seronegative. The CDR3 DNA reads as TGTGCCAGCAGTGAGAGTAGCGGGGGCTGGAATGAGCAGTTCTTC. It specifies CASSESSGGWNEQFF.